The 4 T cell receptor beta chains below all came from one sample that was sequenced in a study of OX40 agonist ivuxolimab in advanced cancers. This table comes from immunoSEQ multiplex PCR, and its TCRdb copy is limited to in-frame clones, with some not included. The table shows 20,000 to 25,000 clones, with about 89% occurring only once. Material: CD4+ or CD8+ T cells sorted from blood, obtained in a trial of the OX40 agonist ivuxolimab. These receptors originate from an adult with an advanced solid tumor such as melanoma, head and neck, liver or kidney cancer.

This chain joins TRBV7-9 and TRBJ1-2; D gene ambiguous. This CDR3 contains 18 residues. V shed 3 bases and J shed 1 base, with 21 bases lying between them. CDR1 and CDR2 (germline): SEHNR, FQNEAQ (reference sequence). The CDR3 coding sequence is TGTGCCAGCAGCTTGGACCTCTCGGCCACGGAAATTAACTATGGCTACACCTTC. This gives the protein CASSLDLSATEINYGYTF. The whole variable domain, remainder taken from reference TRBV7-9 and TRBJ1-2, is DTGVSQNPRHKITKRGQNVTFRCDPISEHNRLYWYRQTLGQGPEFLTYFQNEAQLEKSRLLSDRFSAERPKGSFSTLEIQRTEQGDSAMYLCASSLDLSATEINYGYTFGSGTRLTVV.

The rearrangement links TRBV30 to TRBJ1-2; 7 bases agree with TRBD1. The CDR3 covers 15 residues. Per the germline V gene, CDR1 is GTSNPN and CDR2 is SVGIG (reference sequence). With 0 bases clipped from V and 7 bases from J, the junction kept 11 bases outside the gene matches. CDR3 in amino acids: CAWSVQEGARSGYTF. Here the CDR3 DNA reads TGTGCCTGGAGTGTACAAGAGGGGGCGAGGAGTGGCTACACCTTC.

This chain uses TRBV4-1 with TRBJ2-7; D not certain. The CDR3 sequence is 13 residues long. Germline V gives CDR1 MGHRA, CDR2 YSYEKL. Trimming took 0 bases from V and 1 from J, leaving 4 bases between them. CDR3 sequence (DNA): TGCGCCAGCAGCCAAGAGGGGTCCTACGAGCAGTACTTC. The encoded protein is CASSQEGSYEQYF.

This chain joins TRBV6-5 and TRBJ2-7, with D perhaps TRBD1 (5 bases). The CDR3 totals 12 residues. Germline loops: CDR1 MNHEY, CDR2 SVGAGI. V lost 6 bases and J 4 bases, leaving 10 bases between the germline ends. CDR3 sequence reads: CASSPTGYEQYF. Here the CDR3 DNA reads TGTGCCAGCAGCCCTACAGGATACGAGCAGTACTTC.